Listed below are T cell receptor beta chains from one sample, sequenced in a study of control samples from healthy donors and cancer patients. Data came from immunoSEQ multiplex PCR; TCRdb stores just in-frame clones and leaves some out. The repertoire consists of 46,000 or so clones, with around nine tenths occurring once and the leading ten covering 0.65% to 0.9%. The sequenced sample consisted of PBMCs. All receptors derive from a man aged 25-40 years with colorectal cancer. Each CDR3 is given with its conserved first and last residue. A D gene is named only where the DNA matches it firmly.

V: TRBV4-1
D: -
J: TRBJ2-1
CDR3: CASSQGGNPYNEQFF
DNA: TGCGCCAGCAGCCAAGGGGGAAACCCCTACAATGAGCAGTTCTTC

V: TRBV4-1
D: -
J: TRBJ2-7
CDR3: CASSRNFRGTPTYEQYF
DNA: TGCGCCAGCAGCCGAAACTTCAGGGGGACTCCTACCTACGAGCAGTACTTC

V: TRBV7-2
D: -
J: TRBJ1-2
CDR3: CASSLARTYDYTF
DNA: TGTGCCAGCAGCTTAGCTCGGACATACGACTACACCTTC

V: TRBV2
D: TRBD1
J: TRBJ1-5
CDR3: CASSQQGGDQPQHF
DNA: TGTGCCAGCAGTCAACAGGGGGGTGATCAGCCCCAGCATTTT

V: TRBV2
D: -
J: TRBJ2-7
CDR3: CASSSFTGTSSF
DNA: TGTGCCAGCAGCAGTTTCACAGGGACATCTTCCTTC

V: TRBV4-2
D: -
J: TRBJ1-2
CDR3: CASSQLVKFPLYGYTF
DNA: TGTGCCAGCAGCCAACTCGTCAAATTCCCCCTCTATGGCTACACCTTC

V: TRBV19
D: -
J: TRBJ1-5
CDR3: CASSIGESNQPQHF
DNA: TGTGCCAGTAGTATAGGAGAGAGCAATCAGCCCCAGCATTTT

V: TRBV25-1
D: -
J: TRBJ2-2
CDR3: CASSGYRVQGGELFF
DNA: TGTGCCAGCAGTGGCTACAGGGTCCAAGGCGGGGAGCTGTTTTTT

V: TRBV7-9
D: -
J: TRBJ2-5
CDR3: CASSPISETQYF
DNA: TGTGCCAGCAGCCCAATATCGGAGACCCAGTACTTC

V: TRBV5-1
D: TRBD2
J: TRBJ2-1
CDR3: CASSLAGGKNEQFF
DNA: TGCGCCAGCAGCTTAGCGGGGGGGAAGAATGAGCAGTTCTTC

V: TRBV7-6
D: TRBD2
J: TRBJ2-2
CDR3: CASSRYGRARDTGELFF
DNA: TGTGCCAGCAGCCGCTACGGGAGGGCGAGAGACACCGGGGAGCTGTTTTTT